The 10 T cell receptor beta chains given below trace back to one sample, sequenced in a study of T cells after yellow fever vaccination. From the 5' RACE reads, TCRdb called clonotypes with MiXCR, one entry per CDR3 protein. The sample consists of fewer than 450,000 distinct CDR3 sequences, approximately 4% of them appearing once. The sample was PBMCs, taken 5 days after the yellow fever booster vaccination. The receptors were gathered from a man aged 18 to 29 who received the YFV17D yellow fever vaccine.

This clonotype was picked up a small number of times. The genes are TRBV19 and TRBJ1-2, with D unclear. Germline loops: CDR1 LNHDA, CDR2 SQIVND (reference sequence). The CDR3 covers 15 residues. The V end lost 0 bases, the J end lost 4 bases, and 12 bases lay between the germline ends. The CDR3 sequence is CASSIDPDDLYGYTF. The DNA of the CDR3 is TGTGCCAGTAGTATAGATCCCGACGACCTCTATGGCTACACCTTC.

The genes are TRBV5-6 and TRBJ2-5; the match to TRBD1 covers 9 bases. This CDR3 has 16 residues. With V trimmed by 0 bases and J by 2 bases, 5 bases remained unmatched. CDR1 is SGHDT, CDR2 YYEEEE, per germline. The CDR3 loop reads CASSLETGGGQETQYF. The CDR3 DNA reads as TGTGCCAGCAGCTTGGAGACAGGGGGAGGGCAAGAGACCCAGTACTTC.

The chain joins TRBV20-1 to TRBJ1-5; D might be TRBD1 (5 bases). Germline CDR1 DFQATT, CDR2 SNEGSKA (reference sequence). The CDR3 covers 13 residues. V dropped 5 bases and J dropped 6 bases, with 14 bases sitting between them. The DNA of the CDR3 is TGCAGTGCTGATCGAGGGGAGGGTCAGCCCCAGCATTTT. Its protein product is CSADRGEGQPQHF.

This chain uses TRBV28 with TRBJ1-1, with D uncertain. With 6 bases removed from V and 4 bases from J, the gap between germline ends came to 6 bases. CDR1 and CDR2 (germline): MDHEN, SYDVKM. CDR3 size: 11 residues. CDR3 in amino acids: CASRSSTEAFF. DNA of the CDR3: TGTGCCAGCAGATCTTCCACTGAAGCTTTCTTT.

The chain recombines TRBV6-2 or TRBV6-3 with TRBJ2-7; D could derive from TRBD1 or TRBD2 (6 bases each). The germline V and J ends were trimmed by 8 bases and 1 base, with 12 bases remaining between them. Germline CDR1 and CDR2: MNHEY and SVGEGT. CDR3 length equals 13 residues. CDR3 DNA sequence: TGTGCCAGCGGGCAGGGGAGGTCCTACGAGCAGTACTTC. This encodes CASGQGRSYEQYF.

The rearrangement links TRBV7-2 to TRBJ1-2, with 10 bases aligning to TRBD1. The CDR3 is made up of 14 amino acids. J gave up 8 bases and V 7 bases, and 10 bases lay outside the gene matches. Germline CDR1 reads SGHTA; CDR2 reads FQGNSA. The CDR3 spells CASTPGQGRWGYTF. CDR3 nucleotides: TGTGCCAGCACGCCGGGACAGGGGCGTTGGGGCTACACCTTC.

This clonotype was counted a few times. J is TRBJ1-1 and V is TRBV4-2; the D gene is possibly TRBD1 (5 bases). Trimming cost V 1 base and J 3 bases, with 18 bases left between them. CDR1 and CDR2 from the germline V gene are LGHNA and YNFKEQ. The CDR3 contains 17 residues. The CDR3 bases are TGTGCCAGCAGCCAAGTGGTAACTGGGGGGTTGGACACTGAAGCTTTCTTT. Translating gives CASSQVVTGGLDTEAFF.

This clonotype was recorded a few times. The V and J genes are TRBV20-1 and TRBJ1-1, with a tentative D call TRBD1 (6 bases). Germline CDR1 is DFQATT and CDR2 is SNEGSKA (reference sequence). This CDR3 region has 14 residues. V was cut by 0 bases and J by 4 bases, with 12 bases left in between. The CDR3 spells CSAREGGPGTEAFF. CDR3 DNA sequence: TGCAGTGCTAGAGAAGGGGGGCCGGGCACTGAAGCTTTCTTT.

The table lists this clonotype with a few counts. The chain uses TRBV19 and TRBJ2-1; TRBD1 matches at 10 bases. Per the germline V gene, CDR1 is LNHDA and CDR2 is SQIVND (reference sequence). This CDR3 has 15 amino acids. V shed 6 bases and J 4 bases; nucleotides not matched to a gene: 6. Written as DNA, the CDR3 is TGTGCCAGTAGCCCCCGGGACAGGGGTTACAATGAGCAGTTCTTC. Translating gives CASSPRDRGYNEQFF.

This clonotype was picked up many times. The CDR3 loop reads CASSPNPGTGNTIYF. CDR3 DNA sequence: TGTGCCAGCAGCCCTAATCCCGGCACTGGAAACACCATATATTTT. V gene TRBV7-3 combines with J gene TRBJ1-3; D uncertain. Germline assignment: CDR1 SGHTA and CDR2 FQGTGA. The CDR3 has 15 residues. The V and J ends lost 5 bases and 2 bases respectively, with 13 bases between them.